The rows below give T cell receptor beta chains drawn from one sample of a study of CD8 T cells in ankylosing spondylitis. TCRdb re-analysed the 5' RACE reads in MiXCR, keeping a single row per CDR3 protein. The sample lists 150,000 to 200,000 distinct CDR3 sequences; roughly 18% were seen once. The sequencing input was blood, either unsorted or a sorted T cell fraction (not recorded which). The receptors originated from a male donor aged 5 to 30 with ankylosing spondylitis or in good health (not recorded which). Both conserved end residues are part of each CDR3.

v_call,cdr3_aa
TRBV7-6,CASSLEGLAGGEQYF
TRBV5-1,CASSSTPGGEQFF
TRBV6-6,CASSYWGLAGSDSGANVLTF
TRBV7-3,CASSADRGYTEAFF
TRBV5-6,CASSLSGLPQHF
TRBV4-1,CASSQAGTGDGYTF
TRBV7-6,CASSLVPDNQETQYF
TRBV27,CASSFAGAEAFF
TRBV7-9,CASSLERGYSETQYF
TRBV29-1,CSVMDKGEQFF
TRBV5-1,CASSLEESEQYF
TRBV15,CATSRDTVPPGELFF
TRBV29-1,CSVEGPQEYF
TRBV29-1,CSARPGRNTEAFF
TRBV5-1,CASSLERGGTTEAFF